These 24 T cell receptor beta chains came from one sample sequenced in a study of blood T cell repertoires in COVID-19. Sequencing was performed with immunoSEQ multiplex PCR; in TCRdb, only in-frame clones are kept and a portion is missing. The table records over 45,000 clones, about 88% of them present only once. Sequencing input: peripheral blood. The receptors stem from a man between 70 and 80 years old with active COVID-19.

The V gene is TRBV5-4, the J gene TRBJ2-7; 8 bases map to TRBD2. Losses at the gene ends were 0 bases for V and 4 bases for J; bases not matched to a gene: 3. CDR1 and CDR2 from the germline V gene are SGHNT and YYREEE (reference sequence). The CDR3 runs to 14 residues. Here the CDR3 DNA reads TGTGCCAGCAGCTTGGCGGGAGGGCCTTACGAGCAGTACTTC. Amino acids: CASSLAGGPYEQYF.

The rearrangement uses TRBV21-1 and TRBJ1-6; the D call TRBD1 from the table was never checked on the DNA. TRBV21-1 is noted as a pseudogene. The CDR3 contains 17 residues. The CDR3 bases are TGTGCCAGCAGCAACGACAATGAGGGACAGAATAATTCACCCCTCCACTTT. Amino acids: CASSNDNEGQNNSPLHF.

The chain joins TRBV6-1 to TRBJ2-7; maybe TRBD1 (6 bases). This CDR3 region has 14 residues. The ends were cut back, 1 base at V and 4 bases at J, with 11 bases in the middle. Germline CDR1 reads MNHNS; CDR2 reads SASEGT. The CDR3 here is CASSEGAGDYEQYF. In nucleotides, the CDR3 is TGTGCCAGCAGTGAAGGGGCAGGGGATTACGAGCAGTACTTC.

The chain uses TRBV5-1 and TRBJ1-1, with D unclear. Trimming took 0 bases from V and 5 from J, leaving 8 bases between them. CDR3 length: 13 amino acids. CDR1 SGHRS and CDR2 YFSETQ come from the germline V gene. As DNA, the CDR3 is TGCGCCAGCAGCTTGGCTCAGAAAACTGAAGCTTTCTTT. This codes for CASSLAQKTEAFF.

The V gene is TRBV7-2, the J gene TRBJ2-1, with 11 bases fitting TRBD2. The CDR3 totals 16 residues. Germline V gene sequence: CDR1 SGHTA, CDR2 FQGNSA. Trimming removed 2 bases from V and 4 bases from J; junction bases left unmatched: 4. CDR3 DNA: TGTGCCAGCAGCTTATTTACTAGCGGGAGTTACAATGAGCAGTTCTTC. Its translation is CASSLFTSGSYNEQFF. The full variable domain, completed using reference TRBV7-2 and TRBJ2-1, is GAGVSQSPSNKVTEKGKDVELRCDPISGHTALYWYRQSLGQGLEFLIYFQGNSAPDKSGLPSDRFSAERTGGSVSTLTIQRTQQEDSAVYLCASSLFTSGSYNEQFFGPGTRLTVL.

The chain has TRBV7-8 and TRBJ1-5; no clear D gene. CDR1 is SGHVS, CDR2 FQNEAQ, per germline. This CDR3 has 14 amino acids. The V end lost 5 bases, the J end lost 9 bases, and 17 bases lay between the germline ends. CDR3 sequence: CASSPTTPPGPQHF. The DNA for the CDR3 is TGTGCCAGCAGCCCTACAACACCGCCGGGGCCCCAGCATTTT.

This clone was found a few times. The chain recombines TRBV7-2 with TRBJ2-7; TRBD1 matches 7 bases. Germline assignment: CDR1 SGHTA and CDR2 FQGNSA. The CDR3 runs 14 residues. With V trimmed by 5 bases and J by 6 bases, 10 bases remained unmatched. The CDR3 region is CASSPGQSYSEQYF. CDR3 sequence (DNA): TGTGCCAGCAGCCCGGGACAGAGCTACTCCGAGCAGTACTTC. The full variable domain, rest sourced from reference TRBV7-2 and TRBJ2-7, is GAGVSQSPSNKVTEKGKDVELRCDPISGHTALYWYRQSLGQGLEFLIYFQGNSAPDKSGLPSDRFSAERTGGSVSTLTIQRTQQEDSAVYLCASSPGQSYSEQYFGPGTRLTVT.

The V gene is TRBV7-3, the J gene TRBJ2-2, with 14 nucleotides matching TRBD2. This CDR3 has 18 residues. Losses at the gene ends were 5 bases for V and 0 bases for J; bases not matched to a gene: 5. Looked up from germline, CDR1 is SGHTA and CDR2 is FQGTGA. CDR3 nucleotide sequence: TGTGCCAGCAGCCGGGGACTAGCGGGAGCCACGAACACCGGGGAGCTGTTTTTT. It translates to CASSRGLAGATNTGELFF.

The chain couples TRBV28 to TRBJ1-5, with no clear D. The V and J ends lost 3 bases and 11 bases respectively, with 14 bases between them. Germline CDR1 MDHEN, CDR2 SYDVKM. There are 13 residues in the CDR3. CDR3 DNA: TGTGCCAGCAGTTTGCCCCACTTGATGACCCAGCATTTT. Residues: CASSLPHLMTQHF.

This chain connects TRBV19 to TRBJ1-2, with 7 bases matching TRBD1. The junction had 7 bases not matched to a gene; V was cut back by 7 bases and J by 8 bases. This CDR3 spans 12 amino acids. Germline values: CDR1 LNHDA, CDR2 SQIVND (reference sequence). The CDR3 loop reads CASNRGPSGYTF. For the CDR3, the DNA is TGTGCCAGTAACAGGGGCCCCAGCGGCTACACCTTC.

The chain is built from TRBV27 and TRBJ2-5, with 8 nucleotides matching TRBD1. The germline V gene encodes CDR1 MNHEY and CDR2 SMNVEV (reference sequence). The V gene end was trimmed by 5 bases and the J gene end by 4 bases; junction bases not matched to a gene: 3. CDR3 length: 13 residues. CDR3 amino acids: CASSADRVETQYF. Written as DNA, the CDR3 is TGTGCCAGCAGTGCGGACAGGGTAGAGACCCAGTACTTC.

The genes are TRBV7-3 and TRBJ1-2; 9 bases are a match to TRBD1. Germline lookup yields CDR1 SGHTA and CDR2 FQGTGA. The CDR3 sequence is 13 residues long. Losses at the gene ends were 5 bases for V and 7 bases for J; bases not matched to a gene: 5. In nucleotides, the CDR3 is TGTGCCAGCAGCCCCCGACAGGGGGGTGGCTACACCTTC. Translated: CASSPRQGGGYTF. Filled out from reference TRBV7-3 and TRBJ1-2, the complete variable domain reads GAGVSQTPSNKVTEKGKYVELRCDPISGHTALYWYRQSLGQGPEFLIYFQGTGAADDSGLPNDRFFAVRPEGSVSTLKIQRTERGDSAVYLCASSPRQGGGYTFGSGTRLTVV.

The chain couples TRBV7-9 to TRBJ2-7; no definite D call. Per the germline V gene, CDR1 is SEHNR and CDR2 is FQNEAQ (reference sequence). The V end lost 3 bases, the J end lost 5 bases, and 14 bases lay between the germline ends. CDR3 length equals 14 residues. In nucleotides, the CDR3 is TGTGCCAGCAGCTTCGACTCCCTACTGGACGAGCAGTACTTC. Translated: CASSFDSLLDEQYF.

The chain is built from TRBV5-1 and TRBJ1-4, with 7 bases aligning to TRBD1. Germline V CDR1 and CDR2: SGHRS, YFSETQ. The CDR3 sequence is 14 residues long. Trimming cost V 4 bases and J 3 bases; bases outside gene matches: 3. In DNA form, the CDR3 reads TGCGCCAGCAGCGCGACAGGGTCTAATGAAAAACTGTTTTTT. The encoded protein is CASSATGSNEKLFF.

V gene TRBV10-3 combines with J gene TRBJ1-2; D possibly corresponds to TRBD1 (6 bases). Trimming stripped 7 bases from V and 2 bases from J, with 11 bases between. Per the germline V gene, CDR1 is ENHRY and CDR2 is SYGVKD. The CDR3 extends over 13 amino acids. The CDR3 loop is CAITRGQNYGYTF. The CDR3 bases are TGTGCCATCACGAGGGGACAAAACTATGGCTACACCTTC.

The chain recombines TRBV5-8 with TRBJ1-1; unclear D gene. V lost 0 bases, J lost 10 bases, and 19 bases lay in between. There are 15 residues in the CDR3. Germline loops: CDR1 SGHTS, CDR2 YDEGEE. The CDR3 protein is CASSLGGTPRLGAFF. CDR3 nucleotide sequence: TGTGCCAGCAGCTTGGGTGGTACGCCTCGACTGGGAGCTTTCTTT.

The rearrangement links TRBV28 to TRBJ2-1; 8 bases map to TRBD2. This CDR3 is built from 15 residues. Germline CDR1 reads MDHEN; CDR2 reads SYDVKM. J gave up 3 bases and V 2 bases, and 3 bases lay outside the gene matches. Here the CDR3 reads CASSLPSGSYNEQFF. The DNA of the CDR3 is TGTGCCAGCAGTTTACCCAGCGGGAGCTACAATGAGCAGTTCTTC.

The CDR3 loop is CASSRSGSGNTIYF. DNA of the CDR3: TGTGCCAGCAGCCGCTCGGGGTCTGGAAACACCATATATTTT. The gene calls are TRBV7-2 and TRBJ1-3; D uncertain. The CDR3 is made up of 14 amino acids. From germline, CDR1 is SGHTA and CDR2 FQGNSA. Trimming removed 5 bases at V and 1 base at J, with 9 bases between.

V is TRBV9 and J is TRBJ2-1; 7 bases match TRBD2. CDR1 SGDLS and CDR2 YYNGEE come from the germline V gene. This CDR3 region has 15 residues. With 3 bases clipped from V and 10 bases from J, the junction kept 13 bases outside the gene matches. CDR3 nucleotides: TGTGCCAGCAGCGGGGCCGGGAGGACGGGTCGGGAGCAGTTCTTC. It translates to CASSGAGRTGREQFF.

The V call is TRBV6-6, the J call TRBJ1-2; the match to TRBD1 covers 8 bases. Germline V lookup: CDR1 MNHNY, CDR2 SVGAGI (reference sequence). This CDR3 contains 14 residues. The junction had 6 bases not matched to a gene; V was cut back by 6 bases and J by 3 bases. In DNA form, the CDR3 reads TGTGCCAGCAGGCCAGGGGGCGCAGACTATGGCTACACCTTC. It yields the protein CASRPGGADYGYTF.

The chain joins TRBV30 to TRBJ2-1; 8 bases agree with TRBD2. This CDR3 contains 14 residues. V shed 0 bases, J shed 12 bases, and the junction held 10 bases outside the gene matches. The V gene's germline CDR1 is GTSNPN and CDR2 SVGIG (reference sequence). Written as DNA, the CDR3 is TGTGCCTGGAGTGTTGGCCTTGGGCGGGAGGCGCAGTTCTTC. Translated, it gives CAWSVGLGREAQFF.

The chain employs TRBV29-1 and TRBJ2-3; 8 nucleotides line up with TRBD2. V was pared by 6 bases and J by 5 bases, with 7 bases of the junction left unmatched. CDR3 length equals 13 residues. Germline V gene sequence: CDR1 SQVTM, CDR2 ANQGSEA. The CDR3 protein is CSVREGRGDTQYF. CDR3 sequence (DNA): TGCAGCGTCCGGGAGGGGCGGGGAGATACGCAGTATTTT.

The chain links TRBV30 to TRBJ1-3, with 7 nucleotides matching TRBD1. The germline V gene has CDR1 GTSNPN and CDR2 SVGIG (reference sequence). The CDR3 totals 14 residues. Trimming took 6 bases from V and 0 from J; bases not matched to a gene: 5. The CDR3 is CACQTGTSGNTIYF. The CDR3 nucleotides are TGTGCCTGCCAGACAGGGACCTCTGGAAACACCATATATTTT.

This clone was seen once. The chain is built from TRBV24-1 and TRBJ2-7, with TRBD1 matching 12 bases. CDR3 length equals 18 residues. The trim removed 9 bases at V and 4 bases at J, leaving 18 bases unmatched. CDR1 and CDR2 from the germline V gene are KGHDR and SFDVKD. Here the CDR3 reads CATSMGQGASGRIYEQYF. CDR3 DNA sequence: TGTGCCACCTCCATGGGACAGGGGGCTAGCGGGAGAATTTACGAGCAGTACTTC.